This T cell receptor (beta chain) was sequenced during a study of human T cells and chemical hapten exposure. Sample time point: patch test 1, 2 weeks after DPC sensitization. Treatment noted: therapeutic diphenylcyclopropenone sensitization with weekly scalp DPC. The library labeled individual cDNA molecules by adding unique molecular identifiers to them. TCRdb fed the RACE reads into MiXCR, producing one record per CDR3 protein. In the table there are about 99,000 distinct CDR3 sequences, 9.5% to 15% of which are singletons. This CDR3 contains 16 residues. Germline loops: CDR1 SGHAT, CDR2 FQNNGV. Trimming took 5 bases from V and 5 from J; bases not matched to a gene: 13.

This sample comprised whole blood, obtained in connection with sensitization to the hapten diphenylcyclopropenone (DPC). The V call is TRBV11-2, the J call TRBJ2-5, with 8 bases identical to TRBD2. This receptor was obtained from a woman in her thirties or forties with alopecia areata. Some clones in this sample may be carry-over from other donors' samples. CDR3: CASSPLAGGPGETQYF. DNA for the CDR3: TGTGCCAGCAGCCCCTTGGCGGGAGGCCCGGGGGAGACCCAGTACTTC.